These T cell receptor beta chains were read from a single sample in a study of blood T cell repertoires in COVID-19. This table comes from immunoSEQ multiplex PCR, and its TCRdb copy is limited to in-frame clones, with some not included. The sample yields fewer than 300,000 clones, around 85% seen once. Sequencing was performed on peripheral blood. The source is a human donor with COVID-19, enrolled during active disease. The donor label of this sample is uncertain. The CDR3 runs from the conserved cysteine through the conserved F or W. The D gene is left open where the match is weak. Only some rows state a clone size, as once, few, many or a class for expanded clones.

-,TRBD2,TRBV27,TRBJ2-1,CASGRASGRSSYNEQFF,TGTGCCAGCGGTAGAGCTAGCGGGCGAAGCTCCTACAATGAGCAGTTCTTC
-,-,TRBV6-1,TRBJ1-4,CASSELRGGNEKLFF,TGTGCCAGCAGTGAATTAAGGGGAGGAAATGAAAAACTGTTTTTT
-,TRBD1,TRBV30,TRBJ1-2,CAWKAGGAFGYGYTF,TGTGCCTGGAAGGCAGGGGGCGCTTTCGGCTATGGCTACACCTTC
-,-,TRBV30,TRBJ2-7,CAWSVRDLSDYEQYF,TGTGCCTGGAGTGTTAGGGACTTATCCGACTACGAGCAGTACTTC
-,-,TRBV6-5,TRBJ1-5,CASSYSHSNQPQHF,TGTGCCAGCAGTTACTCCCATAGCAATCAGCCCCAGCATTTT
-,TRBD2,TRBV24-1,TRBJ2-1,CATSDPGLGDEQFF,TGTGCCACCAGTGACCCGGGACTAGGCGATGAGCAGTTCTTC
-,-,TRBV3-1/TRBV3-2,TRBJ1-4,CASSPVLPANEKLFF,TGTGCCAGCAGCCCCGTGCTCCCAGCTAATGAAAAACTGTTTTTT
-,TRBD1,TRBV4-3,TRBJ1-2,CASSQVLKPGQGNGYTF,TGCGCCAGCAGCCAAGTACTCAAACCGGGACAGGGGAATGGCTACACCTTC
-,-,TRBV28,TRBJ2-7,CASGELGNSYEQYF,TGTGCCAGCGGGGAGCTAGGCAACTCCTACGAGCAGTACTTC
-,TRBD1,TRBV20-1,TRBJ2-7,CSASNRQGYYEQYF,TGCAGTGCTAGTAATAGACAGGGATACTACGAGCAGTACTTC
-,TRBD2,TRBV7-9,TRBJ2-1,CASRASWAASGSGEQFF,TGTGCCAGCAGGGCAAGTTGGGCGGCTAGCGGGAGCGGTGAGCAGTTCTTC
-,-,TRBV28,TRBJ1-2,CASSIQQGLGYTF,TGTGCCAGCAGTATTCAACAGGGATTAGGCTACACCTTC
-,TRBD1,TRBV19,TRBJ2-2,CASRPLSRDRNTGELFF,TGTGCCAGTAGACCCCTCTCCCGGGACAGGAACACCGGGGAGCTGTTTTTT
-,TRBD1,TRBV5-5,TRBJ1-1,CASSVGQGYTEAFF,TGTGCCAGCAGCGTAGGACAGGGCTACACTGAAGCTTTCTTT
-,-,TRBV2,TRBJ1-2,CASWGGRYGYTF,TGTGCCAGCTGGGGGGGAAGGTATGGCTACACCTTC
-,TRBD1,TRBV5-1,TRBJ1-3,CASQEGGTGNTIYF,TGCGCCTCTCAGGAAGGGGGCACTGGAAACACCATATATTTT
-,TRBD1,TRBV19,TRBJ1-4,CASNHRDSGLGGLFF,TGTGCCAGCAACCACCGGGACAGCGGTCTGGGAGGACTGTTTTTT
-,TRBD1,TRBV7-8,TRBJ2-7,CASSLGVGVTGGIFYEQYF,TGTGCCAGCAGCTTAGGGGTGGGGGTCACAGGGGGCATTTTCTACGAGCAGTACTTC
once,-,TRBV10-2,TRBJ1-1,CASSESTGLNTEAFF,TGCGCCAGCAGTGAGTCGACGGGGTTGAACACTGAAGCTTTCTTT
-,-,TRBV11-3,TRBJ1-1,CASSLGQGGEAFF,TGTGCCAGCAGCTTAGGCCAGGGAGGGGAAGCTTTCTTT
-,-,TRBV18,TRBJ1-2,CASSLRQAGNYGYTF,TGTGCCAGCTCACTACGACAGGCCGGCAACTATGGCTACACCTTC
-,-,TRBV4-3,TRBJ2-3,CASSQDQGRNTQYF,TGCGCCAGCAGCCAAGATCAGGGTCGGAATACGCAGTATTTT
-,TRBD2,TRBV10-2,TRBJ2-1,CASSRAGGPYNEQFF,TGCGCCAGCAGTCGAGCGGGAGGGCCCTACAATGAGCAGTTCTTC